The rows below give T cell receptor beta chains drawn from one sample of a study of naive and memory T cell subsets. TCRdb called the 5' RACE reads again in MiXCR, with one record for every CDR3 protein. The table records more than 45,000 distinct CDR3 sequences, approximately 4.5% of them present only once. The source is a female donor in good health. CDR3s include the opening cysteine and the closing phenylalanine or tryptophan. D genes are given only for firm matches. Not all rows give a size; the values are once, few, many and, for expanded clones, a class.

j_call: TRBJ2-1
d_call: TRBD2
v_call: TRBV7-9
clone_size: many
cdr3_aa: CAGSFWEGPANNEQFF
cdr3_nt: TGTGCCGGGTCTTTCTGGGAGGGCCCGGCCAACAATGAGCAGTTCTTC

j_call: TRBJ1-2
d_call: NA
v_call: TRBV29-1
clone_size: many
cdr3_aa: CSVGKGSGGYTF
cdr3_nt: TGCAGCGTTGGTAAGGGGTCTGGAGGCTACACCTTC

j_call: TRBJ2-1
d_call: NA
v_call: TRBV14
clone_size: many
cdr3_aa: CASSQSGLEQFF
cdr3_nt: TGTGCCAGCAGCCAATCAGGGCTAGAGCAGTTCTTC

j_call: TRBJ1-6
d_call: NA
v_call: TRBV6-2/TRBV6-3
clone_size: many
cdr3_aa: CASRTGFDFSPLHF
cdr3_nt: TGTGCCAGCAGGACCGGGTTTGATTTTTCACCCCTCCACTTT

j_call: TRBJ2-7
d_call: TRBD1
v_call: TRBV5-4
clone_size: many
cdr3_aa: CASSLRQGAYEQYF
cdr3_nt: TGTGCCAGCAGCCTCAGACAGGGGGCCTACGAGCAGTACTTC

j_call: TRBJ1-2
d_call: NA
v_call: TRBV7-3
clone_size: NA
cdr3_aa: CASSLDGRNYGYTF
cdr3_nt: TGTGCCAGCAGCTTAGACGGGCGGAACTATGGCTACACCTTC

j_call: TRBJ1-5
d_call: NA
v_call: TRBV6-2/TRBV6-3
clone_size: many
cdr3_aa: CASSYSLGFSNQPQHF
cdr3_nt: TGTGCCAGCAGTTACTCTTTGGGATTTAGCAATCAGCCCCAGCATTTT

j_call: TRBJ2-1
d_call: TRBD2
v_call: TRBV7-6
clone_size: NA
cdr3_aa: CASSATSGSSYNEQFF
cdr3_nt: TGTGCCAGCAGCGCTACTAGCGGGAGTTCCTACAATGAGCAGTTCTTC

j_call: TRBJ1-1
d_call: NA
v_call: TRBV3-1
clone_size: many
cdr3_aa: CASSQRGSEAFF
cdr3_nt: TGTGCCAGCAGCCAAAGGGGATCTGAAGCTTTCTTT

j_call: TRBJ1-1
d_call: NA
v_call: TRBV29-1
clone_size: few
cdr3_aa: CSVDPVNTEAFF
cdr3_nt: TGCAGCGTTGACCCAGTGAACACTGAAGCTTTCTTT

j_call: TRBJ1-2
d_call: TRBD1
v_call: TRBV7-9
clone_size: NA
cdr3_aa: CASSSNTGVHGDTF
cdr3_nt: TGTGCCAGCAGCTCCAACACAGGGGTCCATGGCGACACCTTC

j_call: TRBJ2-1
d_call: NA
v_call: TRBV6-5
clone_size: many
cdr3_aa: CASSLGSGHEQFF
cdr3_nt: TGTGCCAGCAGCTTAGGGTCAGGACATGAGCAGTTCTTC

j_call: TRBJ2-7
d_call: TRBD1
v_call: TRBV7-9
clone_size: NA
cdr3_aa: CASSLAQGEYEQYF
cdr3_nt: TGTGCCAGCAGCTTAGCACAGGGGGAATACGAGCAGTACTTC

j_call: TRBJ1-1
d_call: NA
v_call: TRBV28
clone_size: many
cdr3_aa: CASSALYTEAFF
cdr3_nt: TGTGCCAGCAGTGCGCTTTACACTGAAGCTTTCTTT

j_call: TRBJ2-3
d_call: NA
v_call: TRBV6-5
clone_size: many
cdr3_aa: CASSYGPNTDTQYF
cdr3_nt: TGTGCCAGCAGTTACGGGCCGAACACAGATACGCAGTATTTT

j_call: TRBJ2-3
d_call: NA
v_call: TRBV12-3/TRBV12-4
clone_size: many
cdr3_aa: CASSPGIGGGTDTQYF
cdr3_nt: TGTGCCAGCAGTCCTGGTATCGGGGGTGGCACAGATACGCAGTATTTT

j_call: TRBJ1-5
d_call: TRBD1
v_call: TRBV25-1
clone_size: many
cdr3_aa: CASSEYSDRDNQPQHF
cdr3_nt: TGTGCCAGCAGTGAATACTCCGACAGGGACAATCAGCCCCAGCATTTT

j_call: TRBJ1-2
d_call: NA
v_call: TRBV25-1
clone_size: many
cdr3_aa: CASRGARGYGYTF
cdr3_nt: TGTGCCAGCAGGGGGGCTCGTGGCTATGGCTACACCTTC

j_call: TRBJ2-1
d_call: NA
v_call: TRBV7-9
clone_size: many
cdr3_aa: CASSLGYSRGQFF
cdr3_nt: TGTGCCAGCAGCTTGGGATATTCTCGAGGGCAGTTCTTC

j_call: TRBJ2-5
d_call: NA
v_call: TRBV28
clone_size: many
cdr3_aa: CASSSTARGETQYF
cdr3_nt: TGTGCCAGCAGTTCAACTGCCCGGGGAGAGACCCAGTACTTC

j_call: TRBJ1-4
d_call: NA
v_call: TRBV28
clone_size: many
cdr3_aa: CASSLHPTNEKLFF
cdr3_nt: TGTGCCAGCAGTTTACATCCAACTAATGAAAAACTGTTTTTT

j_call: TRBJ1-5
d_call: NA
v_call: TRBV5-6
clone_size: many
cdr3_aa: CASSLQGRSRNQPQHF
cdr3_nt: TGTGCCAGCAGCCTACAGGGTCGAAGTCGCAATCAGCCCCAGCATTTT

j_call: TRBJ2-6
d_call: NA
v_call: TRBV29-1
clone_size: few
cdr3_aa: CSVAGDSGANVLTF
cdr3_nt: TGCAGCGTTGCGGGGGACTCTGGGGCCAACGTCCTGACTTTC

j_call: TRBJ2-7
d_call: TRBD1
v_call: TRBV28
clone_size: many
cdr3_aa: CASSIQQGAKVSFGYEQYF
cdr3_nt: TGTGCCAGCAGTATCCAACAGGGGGCGAAAGTCTCATTCGGCTACGAGCAGTACTTC

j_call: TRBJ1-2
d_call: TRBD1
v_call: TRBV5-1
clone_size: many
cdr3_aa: CASSRDRGSYGYTF
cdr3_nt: TGCGCCAGCAGCCGGGACAGGGGTTCCTACGGCTACACCTTC

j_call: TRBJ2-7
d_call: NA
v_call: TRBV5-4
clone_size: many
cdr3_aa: CASSPLGGGVSYEQYF
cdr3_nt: TGTGCCAGCAGCCCCCTGGGGGGCGGTGTCTCCTACGAGCAGTACTTC

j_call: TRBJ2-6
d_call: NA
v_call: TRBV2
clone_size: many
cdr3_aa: CASSERASGANVLTF
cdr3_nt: TGTGCCAGCAGTGAAAGGGCTTCCGGGGCCAACGTCCTGACTTTC

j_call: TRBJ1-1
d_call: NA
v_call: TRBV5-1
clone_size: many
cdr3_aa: CASSLEKGTPWGTEAFF
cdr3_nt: TGCGCCAGCAGCTTGGAAAAGGGGACCCCTTGGGGCACTGAAGCTTTCTTT

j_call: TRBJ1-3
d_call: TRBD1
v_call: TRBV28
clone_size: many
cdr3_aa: CASSRTGTNSGNTIYF
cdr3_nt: TGTGCCAGCAGCCGGACAGGGACAAACTCTGGAAACACCATATATTTT

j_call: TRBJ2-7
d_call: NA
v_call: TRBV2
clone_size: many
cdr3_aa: CASGGDSYEQYF
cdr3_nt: TGTGCCAGCGGGGGCGACTCCTACGAGCAGTACTTC

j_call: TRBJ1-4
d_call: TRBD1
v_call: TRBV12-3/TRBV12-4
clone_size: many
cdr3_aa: CASKPGQGSEKLFF
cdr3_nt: TGTGCCAGCAAACCGGGACAGGGTTCTGAAAAACTGTTTTTT

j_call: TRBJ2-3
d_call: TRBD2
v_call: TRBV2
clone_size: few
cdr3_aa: CASSEASGMVDTQYF
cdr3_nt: TGTGCCAGCAGTGAAGCTAGCGGGATGGTAGATACGCAGTATTTT

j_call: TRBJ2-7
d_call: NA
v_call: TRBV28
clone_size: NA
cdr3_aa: CASVDSTEQYF
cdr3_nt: TGTGCCAGTGTGGACAGCACCGAGCAGTACTTC

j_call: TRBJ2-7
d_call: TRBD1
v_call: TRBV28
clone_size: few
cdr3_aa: CASSAETGAFRTEQYF
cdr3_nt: TGTGCCAGCAGTGCCGAGACAGGGGCTTTCCGTACCGAGCAGTACTTC

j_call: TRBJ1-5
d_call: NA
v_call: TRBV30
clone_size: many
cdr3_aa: CAWSRAKGRQPQHF
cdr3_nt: TGTGCCTGGAGTCGAGCCAAGGGGAGGCAGCCCCAGCATTTT

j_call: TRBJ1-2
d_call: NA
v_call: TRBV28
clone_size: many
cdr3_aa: CASSFGPVYGYTF
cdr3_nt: TGTGCCAGCAGTTTTGGGCCGGTCTATGGCTACACCTTC

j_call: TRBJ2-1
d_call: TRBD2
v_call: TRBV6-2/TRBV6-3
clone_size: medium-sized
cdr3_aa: CASSYSDGLGIYNEQFF
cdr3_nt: TGTGCCAGCAGTTACTCTGATGGACTAGGGATCTACAATGAGCAGTTCTTC

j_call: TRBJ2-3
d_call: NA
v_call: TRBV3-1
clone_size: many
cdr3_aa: CASSHGQHTDTQYF
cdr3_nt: TGTGCCAGCAGCCACGGACAGCACACAGATACGCAGTATTTT

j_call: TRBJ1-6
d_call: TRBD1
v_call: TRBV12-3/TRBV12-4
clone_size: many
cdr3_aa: CASSPTSGQRNSPLHF
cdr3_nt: TGTGCCAGCAGTCCAACGTCGGGACAGAGAAATTCACCCCTCCACTTT

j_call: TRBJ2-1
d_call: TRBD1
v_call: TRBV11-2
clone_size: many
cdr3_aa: CASSSPGAGGKFF
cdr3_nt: TGTGCCAGCAGCTCCCCTGGGGCAGGGGGCAAGTTCTTC

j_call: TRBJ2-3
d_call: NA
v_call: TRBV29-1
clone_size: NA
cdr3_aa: CSVTGTERQYF
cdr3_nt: TGCAGCGTCACTGGGACCGAACGACAGTATTTT

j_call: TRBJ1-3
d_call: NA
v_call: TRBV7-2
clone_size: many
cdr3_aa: CASSPQTGSGNTIYF
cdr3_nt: TGTGCCAGCAGCCCCCAGACAGGTTCTGGAAACACCATATATTTT

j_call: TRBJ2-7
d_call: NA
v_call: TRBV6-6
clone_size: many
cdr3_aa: CASTGGATYEQYF
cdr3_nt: TGTGCCAGCACGGGGGGCGCGACCTACGAGCAGTACTTC